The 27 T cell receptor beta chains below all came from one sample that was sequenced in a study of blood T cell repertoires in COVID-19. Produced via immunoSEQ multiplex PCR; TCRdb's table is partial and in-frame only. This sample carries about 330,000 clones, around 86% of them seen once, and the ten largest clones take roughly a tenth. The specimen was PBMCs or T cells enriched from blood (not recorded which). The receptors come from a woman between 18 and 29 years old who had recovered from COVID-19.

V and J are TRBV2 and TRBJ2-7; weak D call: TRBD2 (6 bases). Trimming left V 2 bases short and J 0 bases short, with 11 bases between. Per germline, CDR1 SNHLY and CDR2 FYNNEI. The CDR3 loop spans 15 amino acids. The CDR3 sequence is CASSESGLSSYEQYF. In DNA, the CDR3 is TGTGCCAGCAGTGAATCGGGACTGAGCTCCTACGAGCAGTACTTC.

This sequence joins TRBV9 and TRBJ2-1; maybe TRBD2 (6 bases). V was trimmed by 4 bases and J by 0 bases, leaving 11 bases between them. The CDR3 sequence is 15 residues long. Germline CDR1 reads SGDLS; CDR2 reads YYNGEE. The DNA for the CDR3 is TGTGCCAGCAGCCAGGACGGGAGCTCCTACAATGAGCAGTTCTTC. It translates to CASSQDGSSYNEQFF.

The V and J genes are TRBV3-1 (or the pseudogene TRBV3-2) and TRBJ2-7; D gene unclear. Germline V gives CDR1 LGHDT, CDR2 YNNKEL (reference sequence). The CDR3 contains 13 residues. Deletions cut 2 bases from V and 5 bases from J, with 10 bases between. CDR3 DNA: TGTGCCAGCAGCCAATCCTATGCGGACGAGCAGTACTTC. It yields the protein CASSQSYADEQYF.

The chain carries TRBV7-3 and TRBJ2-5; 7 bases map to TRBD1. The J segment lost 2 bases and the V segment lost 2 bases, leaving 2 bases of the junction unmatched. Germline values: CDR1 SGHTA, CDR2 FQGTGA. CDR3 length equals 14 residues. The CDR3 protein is CASSLPGQQETQYF. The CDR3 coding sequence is TGTGCCAGCAGCTTACCGGGACAGCAAGAGACCCAGTACTTC.

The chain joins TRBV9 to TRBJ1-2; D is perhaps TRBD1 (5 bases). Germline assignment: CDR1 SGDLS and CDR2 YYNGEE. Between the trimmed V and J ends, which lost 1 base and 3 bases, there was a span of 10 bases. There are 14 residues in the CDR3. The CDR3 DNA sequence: TGTGCCAGCAGCGTAAACAGGAAGGACTATGGCTACACCTTC. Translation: CASSVNRKDYGYTF.

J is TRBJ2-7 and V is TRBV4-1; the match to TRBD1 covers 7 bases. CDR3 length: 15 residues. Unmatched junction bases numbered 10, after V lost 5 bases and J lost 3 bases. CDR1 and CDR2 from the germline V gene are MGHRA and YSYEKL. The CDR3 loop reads CASSDTDRAIYEQYF. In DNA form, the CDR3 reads TGCGCCAGCAGCGATACAGACAGGGCGATCTACGAGCAGTACTTC.

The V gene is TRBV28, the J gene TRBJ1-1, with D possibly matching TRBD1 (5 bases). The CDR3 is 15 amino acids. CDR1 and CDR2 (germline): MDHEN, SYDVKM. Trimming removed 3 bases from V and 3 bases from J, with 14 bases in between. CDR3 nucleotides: TGTGCCAGCAGTTTCCTCGGGTCCAGGGACACTGAAGCTTTCTTT. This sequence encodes CASSFLGSRDTEAFF. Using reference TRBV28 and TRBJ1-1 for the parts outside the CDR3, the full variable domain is DVKVTQSSRYLVKRTGEKVFLECVQDMDHENMFWYRQDPGLGLRLIYFSYDVKMKEKGDIPEGYSVSREKKERFSLILESASTNQTSMYLCASSFLGSRDTEAFFGQGTRLTVV.

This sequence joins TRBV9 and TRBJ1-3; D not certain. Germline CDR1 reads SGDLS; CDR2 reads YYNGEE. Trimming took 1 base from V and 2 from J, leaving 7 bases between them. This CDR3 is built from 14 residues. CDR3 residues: CASSVSTAGNTIYF. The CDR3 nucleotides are TGTGCCAGCAGCGTAAGTACGGCTGGAAACACCATATATTTT.

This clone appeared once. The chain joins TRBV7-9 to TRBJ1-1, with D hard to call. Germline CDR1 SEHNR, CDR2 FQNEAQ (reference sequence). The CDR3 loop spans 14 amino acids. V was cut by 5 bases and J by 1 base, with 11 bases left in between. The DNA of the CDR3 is TGTGCCAGCAGCCCGATGCGTGGGAACACTGAAGCTTTCTTT. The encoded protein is CASSPMRGNTEAFF.

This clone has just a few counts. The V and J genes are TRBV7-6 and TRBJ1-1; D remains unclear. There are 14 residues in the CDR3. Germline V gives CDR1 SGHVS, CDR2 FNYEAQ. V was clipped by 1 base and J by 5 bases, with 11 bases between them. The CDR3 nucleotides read TGTGCCAGCAGCTTAGGGGCTGCCAGTACTGAAGCTTTCTTT. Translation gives CASSLGAASTEAFF.

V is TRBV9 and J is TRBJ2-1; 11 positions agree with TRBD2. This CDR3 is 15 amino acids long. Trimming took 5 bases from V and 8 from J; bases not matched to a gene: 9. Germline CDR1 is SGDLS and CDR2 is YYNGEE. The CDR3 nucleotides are TGTGCCAGCAGTACCATAGCGGGAGGGCCCCATGAGCAGTTCTTC. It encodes CASSTIAGGPHEQFF. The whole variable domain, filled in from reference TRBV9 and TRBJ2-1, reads DSGVTQTPKHLITATGQRVTLRCSPRSGDLSVYWYQQSLDQGLQFLIQYYNGEERAKGNILERFSAQQFPDLHSELNLSSLELGDSALYFCASSTIAGGPHEQFFGPGTRLTVL.

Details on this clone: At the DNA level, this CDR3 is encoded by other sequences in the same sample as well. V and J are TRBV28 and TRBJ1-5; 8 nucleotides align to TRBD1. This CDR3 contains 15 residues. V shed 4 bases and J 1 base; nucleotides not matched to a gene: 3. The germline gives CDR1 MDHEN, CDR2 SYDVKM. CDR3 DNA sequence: TGTGCCAGCAGTTCCACAGGGGGGAGCAATCAGCCCCAGCATTTT. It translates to CASSSTGGSNQPQHF. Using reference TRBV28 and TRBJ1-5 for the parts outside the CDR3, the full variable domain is DVKVTQSSRYLVKRTGEKVFLECVQDMDHENMFWYRQDPGLGLRLIYFSYDVKMKEKGDIPEGYSVSREKKERFSLILESASTNQTSMYLCASSSTGGSNQPQHFGDGTRLSIL.

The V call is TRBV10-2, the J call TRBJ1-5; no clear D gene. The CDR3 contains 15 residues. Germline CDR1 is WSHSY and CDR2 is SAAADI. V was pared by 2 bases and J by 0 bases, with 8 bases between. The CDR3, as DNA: TGCGCCAGCAGTGAGGGGGAGTATAGCAATCAGCCCCAGCATTTT. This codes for CASSEGEYSNQPQHF.

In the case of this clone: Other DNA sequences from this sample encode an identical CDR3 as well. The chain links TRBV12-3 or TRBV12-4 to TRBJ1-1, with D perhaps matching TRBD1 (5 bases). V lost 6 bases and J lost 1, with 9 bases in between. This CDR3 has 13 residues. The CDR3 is CASSRTGNTEAFF. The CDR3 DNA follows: TGTGCCAGCAGCCGTACAGGGAACACTGAAGCTTTCTTT.

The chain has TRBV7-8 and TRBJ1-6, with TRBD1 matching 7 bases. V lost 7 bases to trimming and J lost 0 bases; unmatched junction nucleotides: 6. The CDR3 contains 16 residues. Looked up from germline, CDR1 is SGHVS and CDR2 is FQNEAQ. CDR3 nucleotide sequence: TGTGCCAGCAATGACAGGGAAAACTCCTATAATTCACCCCTCCACTTT. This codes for CASNDRENSYNSPLHF.

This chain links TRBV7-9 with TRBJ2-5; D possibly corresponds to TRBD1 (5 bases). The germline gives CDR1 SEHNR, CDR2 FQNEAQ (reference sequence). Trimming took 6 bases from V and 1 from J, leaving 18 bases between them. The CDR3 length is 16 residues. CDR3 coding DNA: TGTGCCAGCAGGGGCCTGTTGACAGCCTCCCAAGAGACCCAGTACTTC. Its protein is CASRGLLTASQETQYF.

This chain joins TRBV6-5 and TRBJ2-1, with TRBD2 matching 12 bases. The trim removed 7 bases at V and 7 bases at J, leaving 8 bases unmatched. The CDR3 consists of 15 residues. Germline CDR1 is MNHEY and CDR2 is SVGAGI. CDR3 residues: CASNFLAGGGNEQFF. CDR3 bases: TGTGCCAGCAATTTTCTAGCGGGAGGGGGGAATGAGCAGTTCTTC.

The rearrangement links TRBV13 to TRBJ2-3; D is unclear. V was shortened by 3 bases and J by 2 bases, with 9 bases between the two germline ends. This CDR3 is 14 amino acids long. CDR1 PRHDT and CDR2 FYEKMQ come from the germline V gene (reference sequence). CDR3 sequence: CASSLRSATDTQYF. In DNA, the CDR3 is TGTGCCAGCAGCTTGCGGAGCGCCACAGATACGCAGTATTTT.

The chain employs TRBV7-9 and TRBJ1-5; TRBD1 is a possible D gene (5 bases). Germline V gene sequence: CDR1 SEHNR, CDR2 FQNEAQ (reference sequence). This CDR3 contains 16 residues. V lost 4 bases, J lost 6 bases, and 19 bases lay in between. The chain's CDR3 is CASSSTFSGRRQPQHF. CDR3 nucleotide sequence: TGTGCCAGCAGCTCAACCTTTTCAGGGCGTCGTCAGCCCCAGCATTTT.

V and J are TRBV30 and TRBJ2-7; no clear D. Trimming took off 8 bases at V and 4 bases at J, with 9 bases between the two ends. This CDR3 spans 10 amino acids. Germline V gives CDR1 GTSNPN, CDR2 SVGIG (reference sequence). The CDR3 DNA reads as TGTGCCGTTGGGCTATACGAGCAGTACTTC. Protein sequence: CAVGLYEQYF.

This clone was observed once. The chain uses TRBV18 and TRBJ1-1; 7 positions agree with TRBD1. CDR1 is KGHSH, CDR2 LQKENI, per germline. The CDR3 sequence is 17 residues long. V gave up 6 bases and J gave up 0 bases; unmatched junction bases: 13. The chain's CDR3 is CASSVVPQGEMNTEAFF. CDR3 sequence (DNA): TGTGCCAGCTCCGTCGTACCCCAGGGGGAGATGAACACTGAAGCTTTCTTT.

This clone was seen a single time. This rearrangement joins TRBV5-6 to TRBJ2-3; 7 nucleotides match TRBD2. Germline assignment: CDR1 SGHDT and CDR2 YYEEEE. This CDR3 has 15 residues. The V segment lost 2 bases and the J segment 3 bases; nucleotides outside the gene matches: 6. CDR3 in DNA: TGTGCCAGCAGCTTAGAGGCGGGAGCTACAGATACGCAGTATTTT. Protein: CASSLEAGATDTQYF.

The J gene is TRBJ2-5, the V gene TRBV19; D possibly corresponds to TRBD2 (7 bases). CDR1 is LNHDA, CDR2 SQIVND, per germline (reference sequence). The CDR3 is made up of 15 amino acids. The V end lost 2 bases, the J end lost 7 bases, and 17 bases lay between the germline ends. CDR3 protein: CASSIMGGAVGTQYF. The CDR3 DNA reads TGTGCCAGTAGTATAATGGGGGGGGCAGTAGGGACCCAGTACTTC.

CDR3 in DNA: TGTGCCAGTAGTATCCTTCCCCATGTCGGCAGGGCAAGCAATCAGCCCCAGCATTTT. Translated: CASSILPHVGRASNQPQHF. The genes are TRBV19 and TRBJ1-5; perhaps TRBD1 as D (5 bases). The CDR3 has 19 amino acids. The germline V gene encodes CDR1 LNHDA and CDR2 SQIVND (reference sequence). V was cut by 3 bases and J by 1 base, with 22 bases left in between. The full variable domain, in which reference TRBV19 and TRBJ1-5 provide the parts outside the CDR3, is DGGITQSPKYLFRKEGQNVTLSCEQNLNHDAMYWYRQDPGQGLRLIYYSQIVNDFQKGDIAEGYSVSREKKESFPLTVTSAQKNPTAFYLCASSILPHVGRASNQPQHFGDGTRLSIL.

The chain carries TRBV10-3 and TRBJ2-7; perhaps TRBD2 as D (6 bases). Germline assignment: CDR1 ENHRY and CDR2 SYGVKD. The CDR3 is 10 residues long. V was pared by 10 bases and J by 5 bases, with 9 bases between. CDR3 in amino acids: CASGEHEQYF. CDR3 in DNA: TGTGCCAGCGGGGAGCACGAGCAGTACTTC.

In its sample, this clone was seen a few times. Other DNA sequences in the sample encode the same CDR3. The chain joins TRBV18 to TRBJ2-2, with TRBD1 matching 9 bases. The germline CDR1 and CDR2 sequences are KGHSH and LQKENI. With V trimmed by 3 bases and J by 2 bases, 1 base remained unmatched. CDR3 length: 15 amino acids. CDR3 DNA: TGTGCCAGCTCACCGGGACAGGGCAACACCGGGGAGCTGTTTTTT. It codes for CASSPGQGNTGELFF.

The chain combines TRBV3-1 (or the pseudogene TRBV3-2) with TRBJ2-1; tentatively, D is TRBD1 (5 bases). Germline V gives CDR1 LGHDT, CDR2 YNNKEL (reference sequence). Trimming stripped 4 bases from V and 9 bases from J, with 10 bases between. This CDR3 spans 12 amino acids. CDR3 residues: CASSLFDSEQFF. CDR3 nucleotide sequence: TGTGCCAGCAGCCTATTCGACAGTGAGCAGTTCTTC.